This entry lists 2 T cell receptor beta chains sequenced from one sample in a study of blood T cell repertoires in COVID-19. Libraries were prepared by immunoSEQ multiplex PCR; TCRdb keeps only in-frame clonotypes and omits some of them. This sample has 150,000 or so clones, with 75% to 90% found just once. Sample: PBMCs or T cells enriched from blood (not recorded which). The receptors shown here come from a woman between 55 and 75 years old who had recovered from COVID-19.

V gene TRBV20-1 combines with J gene TRBJ1-2; D ambiguous. Germline V gives CDR1 DFQATT, CDR2 SNEGSKA (reference sequence). This CDR3 contains 10 residues. V was trimmed by 4 bases and J by 11 bases, leaving 11 bases between them. CDR3 DNA sequence: TGCAGTGCTACAGTGCCCAAGTACACCTTC. Protein sequence: CSATVPKYTF.

Of note for this clone: The junction and the germline gene differ at one end; a read error may be behind it. The V and J genes are TRBV4-1 and TRBJ2-2; 8 nucleotides align to TRBD2. Germline values: CDR1 MGHRA, CDR2 YSYEKL. This CDR3 region has 17 residues. The CDR3 sequence is CASRQGLLGTSTGELFF. In DNA form, the CDR3 reads TGCGCCAGCAGGCAAGGCCTCCTCGGGACTAGCACCGGGGAGCTGTTTTTT.